This TCR beta chain comes out of a study of blood T cell repertoires in COVID-19. With V trimmed by 7 bases and J by 8 bases, 7 bases remained unmatched. CDR3 length: 13 residues. In germline, CDR1 is SGHAT, CDR2 FQNNGV. The method was immunoSEQ multiplex PCR; TCRdb's version includes in-frame clones alone and lacks a portion of them. Seen here are 400,000 to 500,000 clones, about 88% observed once, and the top ten hold approximately 1.5%. Shortly before study entry, within 2 weeks, exposed participants had met a COVID-19 case. The source material was PBMCs or T cells enriched from blood (not recorded which). This clonotype was obtained from a woman aged 18-35 years who had been exposed to COVID-19. The rearrangement uses TRBV11-2 and TRBJ2-1, with 8 positions matching TRBD2. As DNA, the CDR3 is TGTGCCAGCAAGGGACTAGGTAAACATGAGCAGTTCTTC. Translating gives CASKGLGKHEQFF. Complete variable domain (other parts from reference TRBV11-2 and TRBJ2-1): EAGVAQSPRYKIIEKRQSVAFWCNPISGHATLYWYQQILGQGPKLLIQFQNNGVVDDSQLPKDRFSAERLKGVDSTLKIQPAKLEDSAVYLCASKGLGKHEQFFGPGTRLTVL.